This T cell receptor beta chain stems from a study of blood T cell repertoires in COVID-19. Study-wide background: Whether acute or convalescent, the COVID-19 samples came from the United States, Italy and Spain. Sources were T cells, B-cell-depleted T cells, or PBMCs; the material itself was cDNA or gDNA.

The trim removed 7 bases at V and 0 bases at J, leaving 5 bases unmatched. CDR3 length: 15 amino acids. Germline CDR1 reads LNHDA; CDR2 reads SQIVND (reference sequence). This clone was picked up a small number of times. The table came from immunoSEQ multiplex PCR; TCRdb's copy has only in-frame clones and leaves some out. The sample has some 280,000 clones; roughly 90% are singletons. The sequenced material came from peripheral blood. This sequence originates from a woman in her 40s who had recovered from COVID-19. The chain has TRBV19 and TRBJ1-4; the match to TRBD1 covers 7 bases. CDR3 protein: CASNPGTATNEKLFF. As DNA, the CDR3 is TGTGCCAGTAACCCTGGGACAGCAACTAATGAAAAACTGTTTTTT.